One sample yielded the 5 T cell receptor beta chains listed below, sequenced in a study of radiotherapy plus CTLA-4 blockade in lung cancer. Some clones are missing from TCRdb's copy, which holds only in-frame ones; the method was immunoSEQ multiplex PCR. The sample has about 38,000 clones, approximately 83% seen once. The sample was peripheral blood, taken from a patient treated with radiotherapy plus ipilimumab. Receptors were obtained from a human donor with non-small cell lung cancer whose response to radiotherapy plus ipilimumab could not be evaluated.

The chain employs TRBV12-5 and TRBJ2-3; D remains unclear. The CDR3 spans 15 residues. Deletions cut 3 bases from V and 0 bases from J, with 10 bases between. Germline V gene lookup returns CDR1 LGHNT and CDR2 FRNRAP. CDR3 sequence: CASGLALSSTDTQYF. The CDR3 coding sequence is TGTGCTAGTGGTTTAGCCCTCTCTAGCACAGATACGCAGTATTTT.

Written as DNA, the CDR3 is TGTGCCAGCAGTGCCAGCGGGAGGAGCCATGAGCAGTTCTTC. This translates into CASSASGRSHEQFF. The chain links TRBV6-1 to TRBJ2-1; 9 bases agree with TRBD2. The CDR3 runs to 14 residues. The germline gives CDR1 MNHNS, CDR2 SASEGT. J was trimmed by 8 bases and V by 4 bases; bases with no gene match: 6.

The sample holds one count of this clone. This chain links TRBV12-1 with TRBJ1-2. TRBV12-1 is termed a pseudogene. CDR3 length: 13 amino acids. CDR3 sequence (DNA): TGTGCCAGCAGCCAAAGGGGCGGGGAATCCTACACCTTC. It is translated as CASSQRGGESYTF.

This clone appeared once. The rearrangement joins TRBV7-3 to TRBJ2-2; D is possibly TRBD1 (6 bases). V lost 2 bases and J lost 5, with 12 bases in between. The germline CDR1 and CDR2 sequences are SGHTA and FQGTGA. The CDR3 contains 15 residues. The CDR3 loop reads CASSLGRQGTGELFF. The CDR3 DNA reads TGTGCCAGCAGCTTAGGACGCCAGGGGACCGGGGAGCTGTTTTTT.

This chain links TRBV5-6 with TRBJ2-7; 16 bases agree with TRBD2. V was pared by 10 bases and J by 4 bases, with 8 bases of the junction left unmatched. Per the germline V gene, CDR1 is SGHDT and CDR2 is YYEEEE. There are 15 residues in the CDR3. CDR3 sequence (DNA): TGTGCCCGTAGGGGGACTAGCGGGAGGGGATACGAGCAGTACTTC. It encodes CARRGTSGRGYEQYF.